This TCR beta chain appears in the sequencing data of a study of blood T cell repertoires in COVID-19. At the level of the study: Acute and convalescent COVID-19 samples came from the United States, Italy and Spain.

Methods used by the authors: It was from reference gene primer amplification that nucleated cell counts were estimated. Profiled with immunoSEQ multiplex PCR; TCRdb holds only in-frame clones, not every one. V and J calls plus clone size are reproduced from that table; the DNA served to infer D and trimming. The sample lists about 270,000 clones; less than 90% were seen once. V lost 3 bases and J lost 3, with 5 bases in between. CDR3 length: 12 amino acids. Germline V gene lookup returns CDR1 LGHNA and CDR2 YNFKEQ. The rearrangement joins TRBV4-2 to TRBJ1-1; D is ambiguous. The receptor was derived from a human donor in a cohort sampled during active COVID-19. Sequences were obtained from peripheral blood. CDR3 coding DNA: TGTGCCAGCAGCCACCCGGACACTGAAGCTTTCTTT. This translates into CASSHPDTEAFF.